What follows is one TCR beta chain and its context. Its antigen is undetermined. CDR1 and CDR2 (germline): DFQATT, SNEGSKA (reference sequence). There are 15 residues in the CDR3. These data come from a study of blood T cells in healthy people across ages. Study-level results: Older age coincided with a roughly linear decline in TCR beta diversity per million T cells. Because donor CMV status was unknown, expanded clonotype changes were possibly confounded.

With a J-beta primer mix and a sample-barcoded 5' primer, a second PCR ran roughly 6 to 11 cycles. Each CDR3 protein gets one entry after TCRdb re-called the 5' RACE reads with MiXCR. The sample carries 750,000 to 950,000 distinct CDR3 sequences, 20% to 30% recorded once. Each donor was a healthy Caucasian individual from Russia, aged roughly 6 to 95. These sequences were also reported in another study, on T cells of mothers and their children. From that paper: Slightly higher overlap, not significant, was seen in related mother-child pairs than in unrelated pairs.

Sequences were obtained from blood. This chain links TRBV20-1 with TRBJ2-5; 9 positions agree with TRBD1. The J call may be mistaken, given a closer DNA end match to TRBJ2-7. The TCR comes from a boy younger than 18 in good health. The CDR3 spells CSAVPGTGSTYEQYF. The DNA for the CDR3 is TGCAGTGCTGTTCCCGGGACAGGGTCAACCTACGAGCAGTACTTC.